One sample yielded the 15 T cell receptor beta chains listed below, sequenced in a study of blood T cell repertoires in COVID-19. Sequenced by immunoSEQ multiplex PCR; TCRdb stores in-frame clones only, minus some. The data contain some 96,000 clones, about 80% of them singletons. The sequencing input was peripheral blood. These receptors all stem from a woman between 65 and 79 years old with acute or convalescent COVID-19.

The rearrangement joins TRBV7-9 to TRBJ2-5; TRBD2 might be the D (6 bases). Germline V gives CDR1 SEHNR, CDR2 FQNEAQ (reference sequence). The V and J ends lost 5 bases and 5 bases respectively, with 15 bases between them. CDR3 size: 14 residues. The DNA of the CDR3 is TGTGCCAGCAGCCGGGACTTCTCCGGGGAGACCCAGTACTTC. The encoded protein is CASSRDFSGETQYF.

This clone came up a few times. The gene calls are TRBV6-6 and TRBJ2-5; possibly TRBD1 for D (6 bases). The CDR3 extends over 13 amino acids. Germline-derived CDR1 and CDR2 are MNHNY and SVGAGI (reference sequence). V was clipped by 8 bases and J by 5 bases, with 15 bases between them. The CDR3 coding sequence is TGTGCCAGCGTCTGGGGGCCCGGGGAGACCCAGTACTTC. This gives the protein CASVWGPGETQYF.

CDR3 residues: CASSLVQALFSGNTIYF. DNA of the CDR3: TGTGCCAGCAGTTTGGTGCAGGCGCTCTTCTCTGGAAACACCATATATTTT. The rearrangement links TRBV28 to TRBJ1-3; D call uncertain. The CDR3 loop spans 17 amino acids. The germline gives CDR1 MDHEN, CDR2 SYDVKM. V lost 3 bases and J 0 bases, leaving 15 bases between the germline ends.

The V gene is TRBV19, the J gene TRBJ2-3; TRBD2 aligns across 11 bases. J was trimmed by 8 bases and V by 4 bases; bases with no gene match: 11. The CDR3 consists of 16 residues. Per germline, CDR1 LNHDA and CDR2 SQIVND (reference sequence). The CDR3 here is CASSNLAGGPEGTQYF. Written as DNA, the CDR3 is TGTGCCAGTAGTAATCTAGCGGGGGGTCCGGAGGGTACGCAGTATTTT.

This chain connects TRBV6-5 to TRBJ2-7; a weak D match, TRBD1 (6 bases). In germline, CDR1 is MNHEY, CDR2 SVGAGI. V was shortened by 2 bases and J by 2 bases, with 10 bases between the two germline ends. This CDR3 region has 14 residues. CDR3 DNA sequence: TGTGCCAGCAGTTACCGCAGGGGACCCTACGAGCAGTACTTC. It yields the protein CASSYRRGPYEQYF.

The CDR3 nucleotides are TGTGCCAGCAGTGACCGGCAGGGCACAGATACGCAGTATTTT. This encodes CASSDRQGTDTQYF. This chain connects TRBV2 to TRBJ2-3, with D unclear. Trimming pared 3 bases from V and 1 base from J, leaving 8 bases between. The germline CDR1 and CDR2 sequences are SNHLY and FYNNEI. The CDR3 is made up of 14 amino acids.

The J gene is TRBJ1-1, the V gene TRBV6-5; D is possibly TRBD1 (6 bases). Germline CDR1 MNHEY, CDR2 SVGAGI. The germline V and J ends were trimmed by 5 bases and 6 bases, with 16 bases remaining between them. The CDR3 extends over 14 amino acids. CDR3 sequence: CASSKHRDLPEAFF. The CDR3 DNA sequence: TGTGCCAGCAGTAAGCACAGGGATTTGCCTGAAGCTTTCTTT.

This sequence joins TRBV7-9 and TRBJ2-1; D might be TRBD2 (5 bases). Germline CDR1 reads SEHNR; CDR2 reads FQNEAQ (reference sequence). The CDR3 totals 14 residues. Trimming stripped 5 bases from V and 10 bases from J, with 18 bases between. The CDR3, as DNA: TGTGCCAGCAGCCTTGAGGGTAGAAAGCCAGAGCAGTTCTTC. Protein sequence: CASSLEGRKPEQFF.

The chain carries TRBV25-1 and TRBJ1-4; 10 positions agree with TRBD1. The germline gives CDR1 MGHDK, CDR2 SYGVNS. V gave up 6 bases and J gave up 10 bases; unmatched junction bases: 11. The CDR3 loop spans 15 amino acids. In nucleotides, the CDR3 is TGTGCCAGCAGGGGTACCGGGACAGGGGTGGGAAAACTGTTTTTT. This gives the protein CASRGTGTGVGKLFF.

This chain connects TRBV6-5 to TRBJ2-5, with 12 bases identical to TRBD2. Per germline, CDR1 MNHEY and CDR2 SVGAGI. The CDR3 runs 15 residues. With 5 bases clipped from V and 5 bases from J, the junction kept 6 bases outside the gene matches. CDR3: CASSNGLAGRETQYF. The CDR3 nucleotides read TGTGCCAGCAGTAATGGACTAGCGGGGAGGGAGACCCAGTACTTC.

The rearrangement uses TRBV18 and TRBJ2-4, with 7 bases matching TRBD1. V lost 3 bases to trimming and J lost 6 bases; unmatched junction nucleotides: 5. Germline V CDR1 and CDR2: KGHSH, LQKENI. CDR3 length equals 14 residues. The DNA for the CDR3 is TGTGCCAGCTCACCGGGGGACAGATTAAACATTCAGTACTTC. It yields the protein CASSPGDRLNIQYF.

J is TRBJ2-7 and V is TRBV5-6, with D possibly being TRBD1 (6 bases). The V end lost 2 bases, the J end lost 10 bases, and 16 bases lay between the germline ends. The length of the CDR3 is 13 residues. CDR1 and CDR2 (germline): SGHDT, YYEEEE. The CDR3 coding sequence is TGTGCCAGCAGCTTTTCGGCTGGGGGCGGACAGTACGTC. It translates to CASSFSAGGGQYV.

The rearrangement joins TRBV18 to TRBJ2-3; TRBD2 matches at 11 bases. Germline-derived CDR1 and CDR2 are KGHSH and LQKENI. This CDR3 has 20 residues. After removal of 2 bases from V and 2 bases from J, the junction contained 15 bases not matched to a gene. Here the CDR3 reads CASSPSSPSGGRRYTDTQYF. CDR3 in DNA: TGTGCCAGCTCACCAAGCTCCCCTAGCGGGGGGCGCCGTTACACAGATACGCAGTATTTT.

The chain combines TRBV7-9 with TRBJ2-6, with 7 positions matching TRBD1. The V gene's germline CDR1 is SEHNR and CDR2 FQNEAQ (reference sequence). The CDR3 runs to 15 residues. Germline trimming cut 5 bases from V and 0 bases from J; bases unmatched to any gene: 1. Here the CDR3 reads CASSRDSSGANVLTF. CDR3 nucleotide sequence: TGTGCCAGCAGCCGGGACAGCTCTGGGGCCAACGTCCTGACTTTC. The variable domain in full, with the rest retrieved from reference TRBV7-9 and TRBJ2-6, is DTGVSQNPRHKITKRGQNVTFRCDPISEHNRLYWYRQTLGQGPEFLTYFQNEAQLEKSRLLSDRFSAERPKGSFSTLEIQRTEQGDSAMYLCASSRDSSGANVLTFGAGSRLTVL.

In its sample, this clone was seen once. The rearrangement uses TRBV3-1 (or the pseudogene TRBV3-2) and TRBJ1-1; 7 bases are a match to TRBD1. Germline V lookup: CDR1 LGHDT, CDR2 YNNKEL (reference sequence). Trimming at V came to 1 base and at J to 3 bases, leaving 2 bases not matched to a gene. The CDR3 totals 14 residues. CDR3 nucleotide sequence: TGTGCCAGCAGCCAAGGGGACAGAGACACTGAAGCTTTCTTT. Amino acid sequence: CASSQGDRDTEAFF.